A single sample gave rise to the 18 T cell receptor beta chains below, sequenced in a study of STAT3 mutations in large granular lymphocyte leukemia. General study points: Every T-LGLL patient had at least one immunodominant TCRbeta clonotype.

Data came from immunoSEQ multiplex PCR; TCRdb stores just in-frame clones and leaves some out. Among several thousand clones, 70% to 90% were seen once, and the ten largest hold approximately 81%. These receptors have no identified antigens. Input material: peripheral blood mononuclear cells. Source of these receptors: a man aged 80 or over with T-cell large granular lymphocyte leukemia. Some clones in this sample may be carry-over from other donors' samples.

The chain couples TRBV7-9 to TRBJ1-1; D may be TRBD1 (5 bases). The CDR3 length is 14 residues. The V end was cut by 5 bases, the J end by 2 bases, with 12 bases between. Germline V lookup: CDR1 SEHNR, CDR2 FQNEAQ (reference sequence). The CDR3, as DNA: TGTGCCAGCAGCGCCAACCAGGGAAACACTGAAGCTTTCTTT. It is translated as CASSANQGNTEAFF. Full variable domain (remainder filled in from reference TRBV7-9 and TRBJ1-1): DTGVSQNPRHKITKRGQNVTFRCDPISEHNRLYWYRQTLGQGPEFLTYFQNEAQLEKSRLLSDRFSAERPKGSFSTLEIQRTEQGDSAMYLCASSANQGNTEAFFGQGTRLTVV.

V and J are TRBV7-9 and TRBJ2-3; no clear D gene. The CDR3 consists of 15 residues. V shed 1 base and J shed 4 bases, with 12 bases lying between them. Germline CDR1 reads SEHNR; CDR2 reads FQNEAQ (reference sequence). CDR3 in amino acids: CASSLGQEVADTQYF. The CDR3 region has the DNA TGTGCCAGCAGCTTAGGGCAGGAAGTTGCAGATACGCAGTATTTT.

V is TRBV6-5 and J is TRBJ1-3; perhaps TRBD1 as D (5 bases). Trimming took 2 bases from V and 4 from J, leaving 9 bases between them. Germline V gene data show CDR1 as MNHEY and CDR2 as SVGAGI. This CDR3 contains 14 residues. Here the CDR3 DNA reads TGTGCCAGCAGTTACGGGGCGGCCGGAAACACCATATATTTT. Translation: CASSYGAAGNTIYF.

Here the CDR3 reads CAISDGGQTYGYTF. CDR3 DNA: TGTGCCATCAGTGATGGGGGGCAAACCTATGGCTACACCTTC. This chain joins TRBV10-3 and TRBJ1-2; D is perhaps TRBD1 (6 bases). The CDR3 spans 14 residues. With 3 bases removed from V and 4 bases from J, the gap between germline ends came to 12 bases. Looked up from germline, CDR1 is ENHRY and CDR2 is SYGVKD.

The V gene is TRBV30, the J gene TRBJ1-3, with TRBD1 as a possible D gene (5 bases). Germline-derived CDR1 and CDR2 are GTSNPN and SVGIG (reference sequence). The V end lost 5 bases, the J end lost 4 bases, and 15 bases lay between the germline ends. CDR3 length: 14 residues. CDR3 DNA: TGTGCCTGGGGGTGGGGCTCAGACGGAAACACCATATATTTT. Its protein product is CAWGWGSDGNTIYF.

This chain links TRBV7-8 with TRBJ2-2; D might be TRBD1 or TRBD2, each matching 6 bases. With 6 bases removed from V and 0 bases from J, the gap between germline ends came to 17 bases. The CDR3 is made up of 17 amino acids. Germline CDR1 and CDR2: SGHVS and FQNEAQ. CDR3 amino acids: CASSSRAGTTNTGELFF. Here the CDR3 DNA reads TGTGCCAGCAGTTCCAGGGCGGGGACAACGAACACCGGGGAGCTGTTTTTT.

The genes are TRBV5-1 and TRBJ1-6; TRBD1 might be the D (5 bases). The CDR3 covers 15 residues. Germline-derived CDR1 and CDR2 are SGHRS and YFSETQ. Trimming cost V 2 bases and J 9 bases, with 15 bases left between them. The CDR3 sequence is CASSLLTGTTSPLHF. The DNA of the CDR3 is TGCGCCAGCAGCTTACTGACCGGGACCACTTCACCCCTCCACTTT.

V usage is TRBV23-1 and J usage is TRBJ1-6; D uncertain. TRBV23-1 qualifies as an ORF whose function is uncertain. The CDR3 is made up of 14 amino acids. Trimming removed 4 bases from V and 6 bases from J, with 10 bases in between. The CDR3 DNA reads as TGCGCCAGCAGTCTTCGACGAATTAATTCACCCCTCCACTTT. It is translated as CASSLRRINSPLHF.

DNA of the CDR3: TGTGCCAGCAGCATCGACAGGGATTCACCCCTCCACTTT. This codes for CASSIDRDSPLHF. The chain employs TRBV7-9 and TRBJ1-6; TRBD1 aligns across 7 bases. The V gene's germline CDR1 is SEHNR and CDR2 FQNEAQ (reference sequence). The junction had 3 bases not matched to a gene; V was cut back by 5 bases and J by 8 bases. The CDR3 spans 13 residues.

This clone was seen a handful of times. V and J are TRBV27 and TRBJ1-5; D perhaps matches TRBD1 (6 bases). Trimming cost V 8 bases and J 7 bases, with 18 bases left between them. The CDR3 is 14 amino acids. CDR1 is MNHEY, CDR2 SMNVEV, per germline (reference sequence). CDR3: CASPGGRFGQPQHF. CDR3 sequence (DNA): TGTGCCAGCCCTGGGGGCAGGTTTGGGCAGCCCCAGCATTTT.

This clone was seen a single time. The chain combines TRBV6-6 with TRBJ1-3, with D unresolved. Germline CDR1 reads MNHNY; CDR2 reads SVGAGI (reference sequence). V dropped 6 bases and J dropped 7 bases, with 16 bases sitting between them. This CDR3 has 14 residues. CDR3 region: CASRPSEGGNTIYF. The DNA of the CDR3 is TGTGCCAGCAGGCCTTCCGAGGGCGGTAACACCATATATTTT.

The chain links TRBV5-1 to TRBJ2-7; the D is unclear. Per the germline V gene, CDR1 is SGHRS and CDR2 is YFSETQ. The CDR3 sequence is 12 residues long. V lost 1 base and J lost 2, with 4 bases in between. CDR3 coding DNA: TGCGCCAGCAGCTTGCGGCCCTACGAGCAGTACTTC. As protein: CASSLRPYEQYF. The full variable domain, in which reference TRBV5-1 and TRBJ2-7 provide the parts outside the CDR3, is KAGVTQTPRYLIKTRGQQVTLSCSPISGHRSVSWYQQTPGQGLQFLFEYFSETQRNKGNFPGRFSGRQFSNSRSEMNVSTLELGDSALYLCASSLRPYEQYFGPGTRLTVT.

The V gene is TRBV4-2, the J gene TRBJ1-1, with D unresolved. Trimming pared 1 base from V and 6 bases from J, leaving 15 bases between. The V gene's germline CDR1 is LGHNA and CDR2 YNFKEQ. The CDR3 contains 15 residues. CDR3 nucleotide sequence: TGTGCCAGCAGCCAAGTGCCGATCAGTACGGCTGAAGCTTTCTTT. Translated, it gives CASSQVPISTAEAFF.

V gene TRBV10-3 combines with J gene TRBJ1-2, with D unresolved. In germline, CDR1 is ENHRY, CDR2 SYGVKD. Trimming shortened V by 6 bases and J by 6 bases, and 11 bases separated the two germline ends. This CDR3 contains 12 residues. This chain's CDR3 is CAISRPLDGYTF. The CDR3 bases are TGTGCCATCAGCCGCCCCCTAGATGGCTACACCTTC.

The rearrangement uses TRBV10-3 and TRBJ2-7; D gene ambiguous. Germline V gene lookup returns CDR1 ENHRY and CDR2 SYGVKD. The CDR3 has 14 amino acids. The V end was cut by 3 bases, the J end by 5 bases, with 14 bases between. The DNA of the CDR3 is TGTGCCATCAGTGACGCGGCAAAGAACCACGAGCAGTACTTC. Its translation: CAISDAAKNHEQYF.

This chain links TRBV29-1 with TRBJ2-4; 7 nucleotides line up with TRBD1. This CDR3 spans 15 amino acids. The J segment lost 6 bases and the V segment lost 6 bases, leaving 14 bases of the junction unmatched. The germline V gene has CDR1 SQVTM and CDR2 ANQGSEA. CDR3 region: CSVRGQVGLGNIQYF. CDR3 DNA sequence: TGCAGCGTCCGCGGACAGGTTGGTCTAGGAAACATTCAGTACTTC.

The rearrangement joins TRBV29-1 to TRBJ2-3; D not resolved. Trimming removed 1 base from V and 2 bases from J, with 7 bases in between. Per germline, CDR1 SQVTM and CDR2 ANQGSEA. There are 13 residues in the CDR3. The CDR3 protein is CSVEVTATDTQYF. The CDR3 DNA reads as TGCAGCGTTGAAGTAACAGCCACAGATACGCAGTATTTT.

The CDR3 nucleotides read TGTGCCAGCACCCGGCAGGGGGCGAGCTATGGCTACACCTTC. Protein: CASTRQGASYGYTF. V usage is TRBV6-5 and J usage is TRBJ1-2; 8 nucleotides line up with TRBD1. The CDR3 has 14 amino acids. Trimming cost V 7 bases and J 4 bases; bases outside gene matches: 8. CDR1 is MNHEY and CDR2 is SVGAGI in the germline V gene.